Listed below are T cell receptor beta chains from one sample, sequenced in a study of control samples from healthy donors and cancer patients. Only in-frame clones appear in the TCRdb table, and some are missing; sequencing was by immunoSEQ multiplex PCR. The data show 150,000 to 200,000 clones, roughly 91% seen once. The sequenced material came from blood. Source of these receptors: a woman in her 30s in good health. Each CDR3 is given with its conserved first and last residue. A D gene is named only where the DNA matches it firmly. The size field is filled for only some rows; it gives once, few, many or a size class.

J gene: TRBJ1-6
D gene: NA
V gene: TRBV28
clone size: NA
CDR3 protein: CASSLTRQALRSPLHF
CDR3 DNA: TGTGCCAGCAGTTTGACGCGACAGGCTCTTCGGTCACCCCTCCACTTT

J gene: TRBJ2-7
D gene: TRBD2
V gene: TRBV7-2
clone size: NA
CDR3 protein: CASSKGLANYEQYF
CDR3 DNA: TGTGCCAGCAGCAAGGGACTAGCGAATTACGAGCAGTACTTC

J gene: TRBJ1-1
D gene: NA
V gene: TRBV6-1
clone size: NA
CDR3 protein: CASSEARGARTEAFF
CDR3 DNA: TGTGCCAGCAGTGAAGCGCGAGGGGCAAGGACTGAAGCTTTCTTT

J gene: TRBJ2-7
D gene: NA
V gene: TRBV12-3/TRBV12-4
clone size: NA
CDR3 protein: CASSWRRSYEQYF
CDR3 DNA: TGTGCCAGCAGTTGGAGGAGGAGCTACGAGCAGTACTTC

J gene: TRBJ2-1
D gene: TRBD2
V gene: TRBV6-4
clone size: NA
CDR3 protein: CASSDSTSGRASYNEQFF
CDR3 DNA: TGTGCCAGCAGTGACTCCACTAGCGGGAGGGCATCCTACAATGAGCAGTTCTTC

J gene: TRBJ2-3
D gene: TRBD1
V gene: TRBV24-1
clone size: NA
CDR3 protein: CATSGDRSSTDTQYF
CDR3 DNA: TGTGCCACCAGTGGGGACAGATCTAGCACAGATACGCAGTATTTT

J gene: TRBJ1-5
D gene: TRBD1
V gene: TRBV4-1
clone size: NA
CDR3 protein: CASSHRGGTESNQPQHF
CDR3 DNA: TGCGCCAGCAGCCATCGCGGCGGGACAGAGAGCAATCAGCCCCAGCATTTT

J gene: TRBJ2-1
D gene: TRBD2
V gene: TRBV5-1
clone size: NA
CDR3 protein: CASSLVSGSHNEQFF
CDR3 DNA: TGCGCCAGCAGCTTGGTTAGCGGGAGCCACAATGAGCAGTTCTTC

J gene: TRBJ1-3
D gene: NA
V gene: TRBV2
clone size: few
CDR3 protein: CASSEGQGNGNTIYF
CDR3 DNA: TGTGCCAGCAGTGAAGGGCAAGGGAACGGAAACACCATATATTTT

J gene: TRBJ1-5
D gene: NA
V gene: TRBV2
clone size: once
CDR3 protein: CASSEYSHSNQPQHF
CDR3 DNA: TGTGCCAGCAGTGAATACAGTCATAGCAATCAGCCCCAGCATTTT

J gene: TRBJ2-2
D gene: NA
V gene: TRBV24-1
clone size: NA
CDR3 protein: CATILPRGSTGELFF
CDR3 DNA: TGTGCCACCATTCTCCCACGGGGCAGCACCGGGGAGCTGTTTTTT

J gene: TRBJ1-5
D gene: NA
V gene: TRBV23-1
clone size: NA
CDR3 protein: CASSHLRGDSNQPQHF
CDR3 DNA: TGCGCCAGCAGTCACCTTAGAGGGGACAGCAATCAGCCCCAGCATTTT

J gene: TRBJ2-7
D gene: NA
V gene: TRBV25-1
clone size: NA
CDR3 protein: CASSDARSSYEQYF
CDR3 DNA: TGTGCCAGCAGTGACGCCCGATCCTCCTACGAGCAGTACTTC

J gene: TRBJ1-5
D gene: TRBD1
V gene: TRBV28
clone size: NA
CDR3 protein: CASSLQGGSNQPQHF
CDR3 DNA: TGTGCCAGCAGTTTACAGGGGGGAAGCAATCAGCCCCAGCATTTT

J gene: TRBJ2-3
D gene: TRBD2
V gene: TRBV7-2
clone size: NA
CDR3 protein: CASSGTSGATDTQYF
CDR3 DNA: TGTGCCAGCAGCGGGACTAGCGGGGCCACAGATACGCAGTATTTT

J gene: TRBJ1-4
D gene: TRBD1
V gene: TRBV5-6
clone size: NA
CDR3 protein: CASSYLTGGEKLFF
CDR3 DNA: TGTGCCAGCAGCTACCTGACAGGGGGTGAAAAACTGTTTTTT

J gene: TRBJ2-7
D gene: NA
V gene: TRBV12-3/TRBV12-4
clone size: NA
CDR3 protein: CASSSGHEQYF
CDR3 DNA: TGTGCCAGCAGTTCAGGGCACGAGCAGTACTTC

J gene: TRBJ1-2
D gene: NA
V gene: TRBV6-6
clone size: NA
CDR3 protein: CASTVDPGYGYTF
CDR3 DNA: TGTGCCAGCACCGTGGACCCGGGTTATGGCTACACCTTC

J gene: TRBJ2-1
D gene: NA
V gene: TRBV10-2
clone size: NA
CDR3 protein: CASSVYNEQFF
CDR3 DNA: TGCGCCAGCAGTGTCTACAATGAGCAGTTCTTC

J gene: TRBJ2-4
D gene: NA
V gene: TRBV10-2
clone size: NA
CDR3 protein: CASSDGWGIAKNIQYF
CDR3 DNA: TGCGCCAGCAGTGACGGGTGGGGGATAGCCAAAAACATTCAGTACTTC

J gene: TRBJ2-2
D gene: NA
V gene: TRBV28
clone size: NA
CDR3 protein: CASSLGLPAGELFF
CDR3 DNA: TGTGCCAGCAGTTTAGGACTGCCCGCCGGGGAGCTGTTTTTT

J gene: TRBJ2-3
D gene: TRBD2
V gene: TRBV18
clone size: NA
CDR3 protein: CASSPRTSGGSTDTQYF
CDR3 DNA: TGTGCCAGCTCACCCCGGACTAGCGGGGGTAGCACAGATACGCAGTATTTT

J gene: TRBJ1-2
D gene: NA
V gene: TRBV5-4
clone size: NA
CDR3 protein: CASSLKPNYGYTF
CDR3 DNA: TGTGCCAGCAGCTTGAAACCTAACTATGGCTACACCTTC

J gene: TRBJ2-1
D gene: NA
V gene: TRBV7-9
clone size: NA
CDR3 protein: CASSLVQYNEQFF
CDR3 DNA: TGTGCCAGCAGCTTAGTCCAATACAATGAGCAGTTCTTC

J gene: TRBJ1-3
D gene: NA
V gene: TRBV7-3
clone size: NA
CDR3 protein: CASSLTGPGNTIYF
CDR3 DNA: TGTGCCAGCAGCTTAACGGGACCTGGAAACACCATATATTTT

J gene: TRBJ2-3
D gene: TRBD2
V gene: TRBV5-8
clone size: NA
CDR3 protein: CASSLASGRWTDTQYF
CDR3 DNA: TGTGCCAGCAGCTTGGCTAGCGGGAGGTGGACAGATACGCAGTATTTT

J gene: TRBJ2-3
D gene: NA
V gene: TRBV6-5
clone size: NA
CDR3 protein: CASKASTDTQYF
CDR3 DNA: TGTGCCAGCAAGGCCAGCACAGATACGCAGTATTTT

J gene: TRBJ1-1
D gene: TRBD1
V gene: TRBV5-4
clone size: NA
CDR3 protein: CASSRDRAPTEAFF
CDR3 DNA: TGTGCCAGCAGCCGGGACAGGGCCCCAACTGAAGCTTTCTTT

J gene: TRBJ2-3
D gene: TRBD1
V gene: TRBV6-4
clone size: once
CDR3 protein: CASSDSDRGAQYF
CDR3 DNA: TGTGCCAGCAGTGACTCGGACAGGGGGGCGCAGTATTTT

J gene: TRBJ1-2
D gene: NA
V gene: TRBV3-1/TRBV3-2
clone size: NA
CDR3 protein: CASSQAVSGYTF
CDR3 DNA: TGTGCCAGCAGCCAAGCGGTGAGTGGCTACACCTTC

J gene: TRBJ2-3
D gene: TRBD1
V gene: TRBV18
clone size: NA
CDR3 protein: CASSLRTGASSTDTQYF
CDR3 DNA: TGTGCCAGCTCACTCCGGACAGGCGCCTCTAGCACAGATACGCAGTATTTT

J gene: TRBJ2-1
D gene: TRBD2
V gene: TRBV6-4
clone size: NA
CDR3 protein: CASSDWASGAYNEQFF
CDR3 DNA: TGTGCCAGCAGTGACTGGGCTAGCGGGGCCTACAATGAGCAGTTCTTC

J gene: TRBJ1-1
D gene: NA
V gene: TRBV10-2
clone size: NA
CDR3 protein: CASSGGGEGTEAFF
CDR3 DNA: TGCGCCAGCAGTGGTGGGGGGGAGGGCACTGAAGCTTTCTTT

J gene: TRBJ2-3
D gene: NA
V gene: TRBV9
clone size: NA
CDR3 protein: CASSVAGTSDTQYF
CDR3 DNA: TGTGCCAGCAGCGTAGCCGGGACTTCAGATACGCAGTATTTT

J gene: TRBJ1-3
D gene: NA
V gene: TRBV29-1
clone size: NA
CDR3 protein: CSVGDPSGNTIYF
CDR3 DNA: TGCAGCGTTGGGGACCCCTCTGGAAACACCATATATTTT

J gene: TRBJ2-1
D gene: TRBD1
V gene: TRBV2
clone size: NA
CDR3 protein: CASSTDRGVNYNEQFF
CDR3 DNA: TGTGCCAGCAGTACCGACAGGGGGGTAAACTACAATGAGCAGTTCTTC

J gene: TRBJ1-4
D gene: NA
V gene: TRBV7-2
clone size: NA
CDR3 protein: CASSLTAGFNEKLFF
CDR3 DNA: TGTGCCAGCAGCTTAACGGCAGGGTTTAATGAAAAACTGTTTTTT